Each of the 17 T cell receptor beta chains below was sequenced from the same sample in a study of radiotherapy plus CTLA-4 blockade in lung cancer. Assay: immunoSEQ multiplex PCR; the TCRdb copy retains only in-frame clones and omits some. Among tens of thousands of clones listed, 70% to 80% were seen once. The material sequenced was peripheral blood, taken from a patient treated with radiotherapy plus ipilimumab. The receptors derive from a human donor with non-small cell lung cancer who had a complete response to radiotherapy plus ipilimumab.

This chain links TRBV6-6 with TRBJ1-2; the D gene is possibly TRBD1 (6 bases). V was shortened by 6 bases and J by 5 bases, with 13 bases between the two germline ends. The CDR3 is 13 amino acids. Germline CDR1 and CDR2: MNHNY and SVGAGI (reference sequence). CDR3 sequence: CASSSDRLYGYTF. CDR3 DNA sequence: TGTGCCAGCAGCTCGGACAGATTATATGGCTACACCTTC.

This clone appeared a few times. The V gene is TRBV5-6, the J gene TRBJ2-5; maybe TRBD1 (6 bases). CDR1 and CDR2 from the germline V gene are SGHDT and YYEEEE. This CDR3 comprises 16 residues. Deletions cut 4 bases from V and 5 bases from J, with 21 bases between. The CDR3 region has the DNA TGTGCCAGCAGCACTAATCTAAACAGGGTGGAGGAGACCCAGTACTTC. As protein: CASSTNLNRVEETQYF.

This sequence joins TRBV5-1 and TRBJ2-7; a weak D match, TRBD2 (6 bases). This CDR3 has 13 amino acids. V dropped 0 bases and J dropped 4 bases, with 8 bases sitting between them. Germline loops: CDR1 SGHRS, CDR2 YFSETQ. This chain's CDR3 is CASSLVAGYEQYF. CDR3 DNA: TGCGCCAGCAGCTTGGTGGCGGGATACGAGCAGTACTTC.

Here the CDR3 reads CASSPYLLAGSTDTQYF. CDR3 nucleotides: TGCGCCAGCAGCCCCTACCTACTAGCGGGTTCAACGGATACGCAGTATTTT. The V gene is TRBV5-1, the J gene TRBJ2-3; 9 bases agree with TRBD2. CDR1 SGHRS and CDR2 YFSETQ come from the germline V gene. V was pared by 4 bases and J by 6 bases, with 15 bases of the junction left unmatched. The CDR3 has 17 amino acids.

This sequence joins TRBV25-1 and TRBJ2-6; D unresolved. The V gene's germline CDR1 is MGHDK and CDR2 SYGVNS. V was pared by 1 base and J by 2 bases, with 6 bases between. This CDR3 is built from 15 residues. The CDR3 DNA sequence: TGTGCCAGCAGTGAATCTGGTACTGGGGCCAACGTCCTGACTTTC. It specifies CASSESGTGANVLTF.

Notes on this clone: This sample includes further DNA sequences coding for the same CDR3. The genes are TRBV18 and TRBJ1-2; tentatively, D is TRBD1 (5 bases). Germline V gene lookup returns CDR1 KGHSH and CDR2 LQKENI. The CDR3 has 12 residues. Trimming stripped 4 bases from V and 2 bases from J, with 5 bases between. This chain's CDR3 is CASSQGNYGYTF. In nucleotides, the CDR3 is TGTGCCAGCTCACAGGGGAACTATGGCTACACCTTC.

This chain connects TRBV5-1 to TRBJ2-2; D is unresolved. Trimming took 0 bases from V and 6 from J, leaving 9 bases between them. Germline values: CDR1 SGHRS, CDR2 YFSETQ. The CDR3 consists of 14 residues. The CDR3 region has the DNA TGCGCCAGCAGCTTGGGGAGCCCGGCCGGGGAGCTGTTTTTT. Encoded protein: CASSLGSPAGELFF.

J is TRBJ1-5 and V is TRBV10-1; 8 bases map to TRBD1. Germline V gene sequence: CDR1 WNHNN, CDR2 SYGVQD (reference sequence). The CDR3 extends over 17 amino acids. Trimming took 2 bases from V and 6 from J; bases not matched to a gene: 12. The CDR3 DNA reads as TGCGCCAGCAGTGAGAAGTTGGGGGACAGGTTCAGTCAGCCCCAGCATTTT. Its protein product is CASSEKLGDRFSQPQHF.

This clone was found once. V and J are TRBV30 and TRBJ1-1; D is unclear. The length of the CDR3 is 12 residues. V lost 2 bases and J lost 1, with 5 bases in between. Germline CDR1 reads GTSNPN; CDR2 reads SVGIG (reference sequence). The CDR3 protein is CAWSSKNTEAFF. Written as DNA, the CDR3 is TGTGCCTGGAGTTCTAAGAACACTGAAGCTTTCTTT.

This chain uses TRBV20-1 with TRBJ2-5; no clear D. Trimming stripped 8 bases from V and 1 base from J, with 8 bases between. The CDR3 extends over 11 amino acids. CDR1 is DFQATT and CDR2 is SNEGSKA in the germline V gene (reference sequence). The CDR3 reads CSPTGQETQYF. DNA for the CDR3: TGCAGTCCGACGGGCCAAGAGACCCAGTACTTC.

The chain's CDR3 is CASSLPGTDQPQHF. The CDR3 nucleotides read TGTGCCAGCAGCCTCCCCGGGACTGATCAGCCCCAGCATTTT. The rearrangement links TRBV28 to TRBJ1-5; the D gene is possibly TRBD1 (5 bases). The V end lost 6 bases, the J end lost 5 bases, and 14 bases lay between the germline ends. From germline, CDR1 is MDHEN and CDR2 SYDVKM. The CDR3 length is 14 residues. Variable domain in full (rest from reference TRBV28 and TRBJ1-5): DVKVTQSSRYLVKRTGEKVFLECVQDMDHENMFWYRQDPGLGLRLIYFSYDVKMKEKGDIPEGYSVSREKKERFSLILESASTNQTSMYLCASSLPGTDQPQHFGDGTRLSIL.

The chain combines TRBV12-5 with TRBJ1-2; D gene ambiguous. V was trimmed by 0 bases and J by 6 bases, leaving 8 bases between them. This CDR3 comprises 13 residues. Germline V gene lookup returns CDR1 LGHNT and CDR2 FRNRAP. CDR3 sequence: CASGLVFYNGYTF. The DNA of the CDR3 is TGTGCTAGTGGTTTGGTATTTTATAATGGCTACACCTTC.

In DNA, the CDR3 is TGTGCCAGCAGCTTGGGGGACAGGGCCTACGAGCAGTACTTC. Encoded protein: CASSLGDRAYEQYF. The chain joins TRBV5-4 to TRBJ2-7, with 9 bases lining up with TRBD1. Trimming at V came to 0 bases and at J to 2 bases, leaving 0 bases not matched to a gene. This CDR3 is built from 14 residues. CDR1 SGHNT and CDR2 YYREEE come from the germline V gene (reference sequence). The full variable domain, completed using reference TRBV5-4 and TRBJ2-7, is ETGVTQSPTHLIKTRGQQVTLRCSSQSGHNTVSWYQQALGQGPQFIFQYYREEENGRGNFPPRFSGLQFPNYSSELNVNALELDDSALYLCASSLGDRAYEQYFGPGTRLTVT.

This chain connects TRBV7-2 to TRBJ2-2; the match to TRBD2 covers 10 bases. CDR1 and CDR2 from the germline V gene are SGHTA and FQGNSA. The V gene end was trimmed by 5 bases and the J gene end by 6 bases; junction bases not matched to a gene: 9. This CDR3 is 16 amino acids long. The chain's CDR3 is CASSLTSGARAGELFF. The CDR3 coding sequence is TGTGCCAGCAGCCTTACTAGCGGGGCCAGGGCCGGGGAGCTGTTTTTT. Filled out from reference TRBV7-2 and TRBJ2-2, the complete variable domain reads GAGVSQSPSNKVTEKGKDVELRCDPISGHTALYWYRQSLGQGLEFLIYFQGNSAPDKSGLPSDRFSAERTGGSVSTLTIQRTQQEDSAVYLCASSLTSGARAGELFFGEGSRLTVL.

The chain employs TRBV2 and TRBJ2-3; 9 positions agree with TRBD1. The CDR3 runs 16 residues. CDR1 is SNHLY, CDR2 FYNNEI, per germline. V lost 1 base and J lost 0; bases outside the gene matches: 2. The chain's CDR3 is CASSEEGTGSTDTQYF. DNA of the CDR3: TGTGCCAGCAGTGAAGAAGGGACAGGGAGCACAGATACGCAGTATTTT.

This clone was observed a few times. The chain uses TRBV21-1 and TRBJ2-7; the table calls TRBD1, which could not be checked here. TRBV21-1 is described as a pseudogene. The CDR3 totals 14 residues. This chain's CDR3 is CASSTTGGAGEQYV. CDR3 coding DNA: TGTGCCAGCAGCACAACAGGGGGCGCGGGCGAGCAGTACGTC.

J is TRBJ2-5 and V is TRBV6-6; D is possibly TRBD1 (6 bases). Trimming took 2 bases from V and 1 from J, leaving 8 bases between them. CDR1 and CDR2 from the germline V gene are MNHNY and SVGAGI (reference sequence). The CDR3 length is 14 residues. CDR3 nucleotide sequence: TGTGCCAGCAGTTACGGACAGATCCAAGAGACCCAGTACTTC. Residues: CASSYGQIQETQYF.